This T cell receptor beta chain originates from a study of blood T cell repertoires in COVID-19. CDR3 length equals 15 residues. J lost 5 bases, V lost 6 bases, and 8 bases had no gene match. Germline V CDR1 and CDR2: MNHNY, SVGAGI (reference sequence). Some clones are missing from TCRdb's copy, which holds only in-frame ones; the method was immunoSEQ multiplex PCR. This table holds roughly 76,000 clones, around nine tenths found once. The receptor comes from a woman in her 50s with acute COVID-19. Source material: PBMCs or T cells enriched from blood (not recorded which). The rearrangement links TRBV6-6 to TRBJ2-5; TRBD2 aligns across 11 bases. Here the CDR3 DNA reads TGTGCCAGCAGGGTAGCGGGAGGGCCCGGGGAGACCCAGTACTTC. Translating it yields CASRVAGGPGETQYF.